This T cell receptor beta chain comes out of a study of T cell repertoires in aging, cancer and after chemotherapy. In this sample, this clonotype turned up a few times. Its antigen is unknown. This CDR3 contains 13 residues. The germline CDR1 and CDR2 sequences are SEHNR and FQNEAQ (reference sequence). The ends lost 1 base at V and 4 bases at J; junction bases unmatched: 0. Rearranged V-D-J TRB sequences were amplified with a mixed TRB-A/B primer pool. MiXCR was run by TCRdb on the multiplex PCR reads, yielding one entry per CDR3 protein. The data hold under 6,500 distinct CDR3 sequences, with around 30% observed a single time. The template was genomic DNA from peripheral blood, not RNA. Study observations and caveats: In each cancer cohort, median generation probability increased across chemotherapy, suggesting thymic output rebounded. In hematological cancer patients, infiltrated lymphoid organs may have impaired thymic emigration or peripheral T cell expansion.

The source is a human donor with a blood cancer. The sample was blood. V is TRBV7-9 and J is TRBJ1-2; TRBD1 aligns across 7 bases. CDR3 sequence (DNA): TGTGCCAGCAGCTTAGACAGGGGCTATGGCTACACCTTC. It translates to CASSLDRGYGYTF. Supplemented by reference TRBV7-9 and TRBJ1-2, the full variable domain reads DTGVSQNPRHKITKRGQNVTFRCDPISEHNRLYWYRQTLGQGPEFLTYFQNEAQLEKSRLLSDRFSAERPKGSFSTLEIQRTEQGDSAMYLCASSLDRGYGYTFGSGTRLTVV.